Each of the 22 T cell receptor beta chains below was sequenced from the same sample in a study of monozygotic twins with inflammatory bowel disease. TCRdb reanalyzed the 5' RACE reads, giving one entry per CDR3 protein sequence and no DNA. The listing records 190,000 or so distinct CDR3 sequences. Sequencing input: blood. These TCRs come from a human donor with ulcerative colitis or Crohn's disease, or a healthy co-twin of an affected twin (not recorded which).

The chain couples TRBV5-4 to TRBJ2-6; with no DNA, the TCRdb D assignment of TRBD1 cannot be verified. The CDR3 consists of 16 residues. CDR1 is SGHNT, CDR2 YYREEE, per germline (reference sequence). This CDR3 is CASSPGGKTGANVLTF.

The chain employs TRBV20-1 and TRBJ1-2. CDR1 is DFQATT and CDR2 is SNEGSKA in the germline V gene (reference sequence). This CDR3 spans 15 amino acids. CDR3 sequence: CSASGGGLYSYGYTF.

V usage is TRBV15 and J usage is TRBJ2-7; TCRdb picks TRBD1, but there is no DNA to check that call. The CDR3 is 17 amino acids. Germline V gives CDR1 LNHNV, CDR2 YYDKDF (reference sequence). This CDR3 reads CATSRDGGGGSSYEQYF.

This chain uses TRBV2 with TRBJ2-1; TCRdb's D call of TRBD1 is untestable without DNA. The CDR3 consists of 14 residues. Germline V gene lookup returns CDR1 SNHLY and CDR2 FYNNEI. The CDR3 spells CASNRGTGEGEQFF.

The chain's CDR3 is CSARPIVGLAYNEQFF. The chain links TRBV20-1 to TRBJ2-1. Looked up from germline, CDR1 is DFQATT and CDR2 is SNEGSKA (reference sequence). CDR3 size: 16 residues.

V and J are TRBV7-3 and TRBJ2-1; no DNA is available, so the TRBD1 call from TCRdb remains unchecked. The CDR3 has 16 amino acids. CDR1 and CDR2 from the germline V gene are SGHTA and FQGTGA. CDR3 in amino acids: CASSLTEGAGYNEQFF.

The V call is TRBV5-1, the J call TRBJ2-2; TCRdb's D call, TRBD2, is unchecked because there is no DNA. This CDR3 is built from 17 residues. From germline, CDR1 is SGHRS and CDR2 YFSETQ. CDR3 residues: CASSLAMWATNTGELFF.

This sequence joins TRBV20-1 and TRBJ2-1; the TCRdb call, TRBD2, lacks DNA for checking. This CDR3 spans 13 amino acids. CDR1 is DFQATT and CDR2 is SNEGSKA in the germline V gene (reference sequence). CDR3 sequence: CSARDRPLGEQFF.

This sequence joins TRBV12-3 or TRBV12-4 and TRBJ2-7. The CDR3 is 14 residues long. This chain's CDR3 is CASSLADLSYEQYF.

The J gene is TRBJ2-5, the V gene TRBV20-1. CDR1 and CDR2 (germline): DFQATT, SNEGSKA (reference sequence). The CDR3 covers 14 residues. CDR3 in amino acids: CSAKDTIPWGTQYF.

V gene TRBV6-5 combines with J gene TRBJ2-1; TCRdb returns TRBD1, unconfirmable since there is no DNA. The CDR3 runs to 15 residues. Germline V gives CDR1 MNHEY, CDR2 SVGAGI. The CDR3 loop is CASSYSVAGNNEQFF.

The gene calls are TRBV10-1 and TRBJ2-3. Germline loops: CDR1 WNHNN, CDR2 SYGVQD (reference sequence). CDR3 size: 13 residues. CDR3 sequence: CASRDQSTDTQYF.

J is TRBJ2-4 and V is TRBV6-5; with no DNA, the TCRdb D assignment of TRBD1 cannot be verified. From germline, CDR1 is MNHEY and CDR2 SVGAGI. CDR3 length: 13 residues. The CDR3 is CASQGGAKNIQYF.

The chain combines TRBV5-1 with TRBJ2-2; TCRdb calls TRBD2, which cannot be checked without DNA. The CDR3 runs 13 residues. The germline gives CDR1 SGHRS, CDR2 YFSETQ. The CDR3 here is CASSLTSGGELFF.

The chain uses TRBV4-2 and TRBJ2-1; absent DNA, TCRdb's TRBD2 call cannot be checked. The CDR3 has 21 amino acids. Per the germline V gene, CDR1 is LGHNA and CDR2 is YNFKEQ. CDR3: CASSPTPWTAGRVGSYNEQFF.

The chain carries TRBV6-5 and TRBJ1-3; TCRdb names TRBD1, which stays unverified in the absence of DNA. Per germline, CDR1 MNHEY and CDR2 SVGAGI. CDR3 length equals 15 residues. CDR3 residues: CASSYGTGSGNTIYF.

The chain employs TRBV2 and TRBJ2-3. CDR3 length equals 12 residues. Germline loops: CDR1 SNHLY, CDR2 FYNNEI. The chain's CDR3 is CASSQNSDTQYF.

The rearrangement uses TRBV5-1 and TRBJ2-5; TCRdb picks TRBD1, but there is no DNA to check that call. CDR3 size: 16 residues. The germline CDR1 and CDR2 sequences are SGHRS and YFSETQ. The CDR3 protein is CASSLNAGRSGETQYF.

CDR3 sequence reads: CASSPLLVGASRYTF. This chain links TRBV27 with TRBJ1-2. CDR1 and CDR2 (germline): MNHEY, SMNVEV (reference sequence). The CDR3 has 15 amino acids.

The genes are TRBV3-1 and TRBJ2-3; TCRdb's D call, TRBD2, is unchecked because there is no DNA. The germline CDR1 and CDR2 sequences are LGHDT and YNNKEL (reference sequence). The CDR3 has 16 residues. The CDR3 reads CASSQQRGGRTDTQYF.

The rearrangement joins TRBV20-1 to TRBJ2-7; TCRdb indicates TRBD1, and absent DNA this call remains unverified. In germline, CDR1 is DFQATT, CDR2 SNEGSKA (reference sequence). The CDR3 sequence is 14 residues long. The CDR3: CSARDVRGRYEQYF.

The chain recombines TRBV20-1 with TRBJ1-4; lacking DNA, the TRBD1 call made by TCRdb goes unchecked. The germline V gene has CDR1 DFQATT and CDR2 SNEGSKA (reference sequence). The CDR3 is 14 amino acids. This chain's CDR3 is CSARNAGGNEKLFF.